The clone carrying this TCR beta chain was seen repeatedly, ten times or more. The source of the sample is a study of T-cell reconstitution after alpha-beta-depleted transplantation in children. Trimming cost V 4 bases and J 4 bases; bases outside gene matches: 9. Germline CDR1 LGHDT, CDR2 YNNKEL (reference sequence). This CDR3 comprises 15 residues. This sample's TCRbeta library carried unique molecular identifier barcodes. One entry per CDR3 protein results from TCRdb running MiXCR on the PCR reads. The sample consists of a few hundred thousand distinct CDR3 sequences, 9.7% of them appearing once. Sequences were derived from PBMCs from the stem cell graft donor, sampled from the stem cell graft. The chain employs TRBV3-1 and TRBJ1-2; 7 positions agree with TRBD1. The TCR sequence derives from a human donor who donated a stem cell graft to a child with SCID. CDR3 sequence: CASSLQVGQVYGYTF. The DNA of the CDR3 is TGTGCCAGCAGCCTGCAAGTAGGACAGGTCTATGGCTACACCTTC.